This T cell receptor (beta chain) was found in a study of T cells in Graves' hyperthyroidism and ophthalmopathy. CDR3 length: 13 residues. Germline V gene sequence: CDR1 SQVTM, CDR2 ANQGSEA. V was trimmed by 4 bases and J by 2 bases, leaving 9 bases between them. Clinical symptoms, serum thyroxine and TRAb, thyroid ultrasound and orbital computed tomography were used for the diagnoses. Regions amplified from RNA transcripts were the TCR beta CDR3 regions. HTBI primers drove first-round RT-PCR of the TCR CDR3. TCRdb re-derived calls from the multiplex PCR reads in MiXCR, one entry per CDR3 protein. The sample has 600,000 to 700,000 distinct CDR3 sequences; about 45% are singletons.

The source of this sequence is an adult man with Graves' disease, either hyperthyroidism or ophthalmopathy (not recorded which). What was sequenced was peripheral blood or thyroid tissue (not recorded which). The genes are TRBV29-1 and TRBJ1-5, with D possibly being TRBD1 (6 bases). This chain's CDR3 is CSVATGRNQPQHF. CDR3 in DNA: TGCAGCGTTGCGACAGGCCGCAATCAGCCCCAGCATTTT.